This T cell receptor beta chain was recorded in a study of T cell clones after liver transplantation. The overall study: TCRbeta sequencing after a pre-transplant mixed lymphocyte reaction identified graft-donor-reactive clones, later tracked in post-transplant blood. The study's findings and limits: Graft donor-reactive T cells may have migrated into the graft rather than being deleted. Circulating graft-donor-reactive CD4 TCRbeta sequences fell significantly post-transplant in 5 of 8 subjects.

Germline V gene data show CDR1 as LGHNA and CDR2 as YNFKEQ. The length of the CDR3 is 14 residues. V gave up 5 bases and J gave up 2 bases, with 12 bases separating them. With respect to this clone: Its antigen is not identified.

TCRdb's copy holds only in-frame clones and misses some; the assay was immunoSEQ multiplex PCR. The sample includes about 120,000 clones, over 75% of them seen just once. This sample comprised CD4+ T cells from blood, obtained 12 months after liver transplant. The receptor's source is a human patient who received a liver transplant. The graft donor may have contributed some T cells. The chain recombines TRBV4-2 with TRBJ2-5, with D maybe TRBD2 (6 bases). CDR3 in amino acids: CASSDIADQETQYF. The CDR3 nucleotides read TGTGCCAGCAGCGACATAGCGGATCAAGAGACCCAGTACTTC.